This T cell receptor (beta chain) was captured by sequencing in a study of blood T cells in healthy people across ages (dated by TCRdb to between 2014 and 2017). For the study in its entirety: In model experiments, template switching captured roughly one uniquely barcoded TCR beta cDNA molecule for every two T cells. Two additional independent replicas of 1 million unique cDNA reads from the same blood draw were analyzed for two donors (one aged 18 to 29 and one aged 80 or older). The donors were split into four age groups: young (average 16 years), middle-aged (roughly 39), aged (over 55) and long-lived (about 82). Age-related changes in TCR beta repertoire diversity were measured in the study by deep sequencing normalized with unique cDNA molecular identifiers. Donors of different ages were randomly distributed across sequencing lanes to avoid experimental bias. Points the paper makes about the study in general: The percentage of naive T cells measured by flow cytometry correlated strongly with observed TCR beta diversity. Compared with the aged group, the long-lived group had more naive CD4+ T cells, fewer expanded clones and increased TCR diversity, a pattern suggesting age selection. Because the CMV infection status of the donors was unknown, age-related changes in expanded clonotypes may potentially have been confounded. Since profiling was done on bulk unsorted PBMCs, naive and antigen-experienced compartments could not be conclusively compared. As age increased, observed TCR beta diversity per million T cells dropped in a roughly linear way, and a significant reduction was already evident by age about 40. Estimates of total diversity from one million sequenced T cells were regarded as lower bounds and underestimates.

To prepare the library, 5' RACE was applied. The instrument given in TCRdb is Illumina HiSeq 2500. A second PCR of about 7 to 12 cycles was run with a J-beta primer mix and a sample-barcoded 5' primer. A unique molecular identifier was introduced onto each TCR beta cDNA molecule by a template-switch 5' adaptor carrying 12 random nucleotides. At least 3 million CDR3-containing paired-end reads were obtained from each sample. All of the RNA was converted into first-strand cDNA using the Mint cDNA synthesis kit, with a TRBC-specific oligonucleotide serving as the primer. All cDNA was treated with uracil-DNA glycosylase and then went through a first 18-cycle PCR with the universal primers M1SS and BC2_uni_R. The published analysis was carried out like this. Each sample was normalized by randomly selecting 1 million high-quality reads, each carrying a distinct molecular identifier. Reads sharing molecular identifiers were discarded rather than binned into consensus sequences. MiTCR, run with a Q25 quality threshold and the strictest error-elimination algorithm, handled CDR3 identification, clonotype clustering and error correction. A nonparametric unseen species model with Euler transformation was used to estimate lower-bound total TCR beta diversity. Clones were called with MiXCR by TCRdb after fastp trimmed the public reads at Q25, and only in-frame beta chains were retained. Each CDR3 protein gets just one entry, which takes the most common genes and DNA from the rows behind it. TCRdb's processing, not the authors' own work, is the source of the V and J calls. Counted in this sample were approximately 1,100,000 distinct CDR3 sequences; 35% to 55% of them appeared once. The ten biggest clones cover approximately 19% of the sample.

Systemically healthy Caucasian individuals from Russia, about 38 in total and aged roughly 6 to 90 years, were included as donors. About 9.6 milliliters of peripheral blood were collected from each donor into EDTA-treated Vacutainer tubes. Ficoll-Paque density-gradient centrifugation was used to isolate PBMCs, with at least 6 million per sample. Trizol reagent was used to extract total RNA from PBMCs, with at least 5 micrograms per sample. For every donor, an aliquot of PBMCs went through flow cytometry to measure the percentages of naive CD45RAhigh/CD27high T cells. Note on this clonotype: What this receptor recognizes is not known. Qualities for individual bases were not recorded, and no much larger clone is one base off.

Per the germline V gene, SNHLY is the CDR1 and FYNNEI is the CDR2. Trimming costs V 5 bases and J 3 bases, and their ends lie 23 bases apart. CDR3 length: 19 amino acids, cysteine to phenylalanine. This entry keeps only the CDR3 DNA: 57 bases, framed from base 1. The chain links TRBV2 with TRBJ1-6, and possibly TRBD1, on 5 matching bases. The sequenced material came from blood. The sequence derives from a woman aged 60-75 years in good health. For the CDR3, the sequence is CASSPSTGTSVNYNSPLHF. The sequenced DNA is TGTGCCAGCAGTCCTAGCACCGGGACCTCTGTAAACTATAATTCACCCCTCCACTTT.